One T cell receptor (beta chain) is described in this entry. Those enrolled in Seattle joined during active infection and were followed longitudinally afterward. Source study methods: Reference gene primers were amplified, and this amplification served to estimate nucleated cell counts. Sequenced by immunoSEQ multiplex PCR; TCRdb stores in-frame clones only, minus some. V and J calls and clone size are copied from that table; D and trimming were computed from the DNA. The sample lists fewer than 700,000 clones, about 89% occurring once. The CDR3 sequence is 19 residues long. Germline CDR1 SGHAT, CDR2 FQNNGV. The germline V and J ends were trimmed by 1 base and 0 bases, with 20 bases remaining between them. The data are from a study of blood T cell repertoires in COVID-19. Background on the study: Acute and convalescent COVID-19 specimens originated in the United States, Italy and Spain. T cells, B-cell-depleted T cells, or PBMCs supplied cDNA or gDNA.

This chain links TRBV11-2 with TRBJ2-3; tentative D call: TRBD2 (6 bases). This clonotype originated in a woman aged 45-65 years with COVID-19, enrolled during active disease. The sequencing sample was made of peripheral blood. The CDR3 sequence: CASSLGRRVSALSTDTQYF. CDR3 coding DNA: TGTGCCAGCAGCTTAGGTCGGAGGGTAAGCGCCTTAAGCACAGATACGCAGTATTTT.